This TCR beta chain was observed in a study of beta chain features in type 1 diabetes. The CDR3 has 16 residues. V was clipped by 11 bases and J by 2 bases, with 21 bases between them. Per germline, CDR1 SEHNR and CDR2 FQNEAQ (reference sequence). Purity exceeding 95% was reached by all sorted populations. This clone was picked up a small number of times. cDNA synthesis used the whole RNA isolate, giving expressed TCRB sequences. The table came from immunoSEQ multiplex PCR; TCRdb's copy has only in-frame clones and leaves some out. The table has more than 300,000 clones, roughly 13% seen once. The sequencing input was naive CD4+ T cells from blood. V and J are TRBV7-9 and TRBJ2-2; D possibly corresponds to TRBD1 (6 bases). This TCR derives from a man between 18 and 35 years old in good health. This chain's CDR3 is CAPEYGGSLNTGELFF. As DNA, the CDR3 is TGTGCCCCAGAGTATGGGGGCAGCCTTAACACCGGGGAGCTGTTTTTT.